The 30 T cell receptor beta chains reported below all come from one sample, sequenced in a study of cytomegalovirus exposure and HLA in healthy donors. 13 Jbeta primers and 60 Vbeta primers were used for the PCR. Here immunoSEQ multiplex PCR was the method, and the copy in TCRdb shows in-frame clones only, minus some. The data contain around 150,000 clones, more than 75% of them singletons. Sequencing used PBMCs. Receptors were obtained from a woman in her thirties in good health and CMV-seronegative.

A remark on this clone: The junction departs from the called germline gene at one end, perhaps through a read error. The chain joins TRBV7-9 to TRBJ2-7; 8 bases agree with TRBD1. The CDR3 loop spans 19 amino acids. Germline CDR1 SEHNR, CDR2 FQNEAQ (reference sequence). CDR3 nucleotides: TGTTCCAGCAGCCCCCGCTCTAGTGGCCGACAGGGGAAGAGCTACGAGCAGTACTTC. The encoded protein is CSSSPRSSGRQGKSYEQYF.

Remarks on this clone: In the same sample, other DNA sequences code for this CDR3. The chain employs TRBV5-4 and TRBJ1-4; TRBD1 aligns across 7 bases. Germline CDR1 and CDR2: SGHNT and YYREEE (reference sequence). The CDR3 runs to 14 residues. J was trimmed by 8 bases and V by 0 bases; bases with no gene match: 4. The CDR3 region is CASSLGQGREKLFF. The CDR3 coding sequence is TGTGCCAGCAGCTTGGGACAGGGTCGGGAAAAACTGTTTTTT.

The chain's CDR3 is CASGGTGTGVGDTQYF. The CDR3 DNA is TGTGCCAGCGGGGGAACCGGGACAGGCGTCGGAGATACGCAGTATTTT. This chain joins TRBV27 and TRBJ2-3, with 8 bases fitting TRBD1. V was clipped by 8 bases and J by 5 bases; unmatched bases: 15. The CDR3 consists of 16 residues. Germline CDR1 MNHEY, CDR2 SMNVEV (reference sequence).

The J gene is TRBJ1-3, the V gene TRBV28; 7 nucleotides align to TRBD1. Germline values: CDR1 MDHEN, CDR2 SYDVKM. The CDR3 has 14 amino acids. J lost 5 bases, V lost 11 bases, and 12 bases had no gene match. CDR3 nucleotide sequence: TGTGCCGCCAGGGACCGGGACAGTAGAAACACCATATATTTT. Its translation: CAARDRDSRNTIYF. The variable domain in full, completed from reference TRBV28 and TRBJ1-3, reads DVKVTQSSRYLVKRTGEKVFLECVQDMDHENMFWYRQDPGLGLRLIYFSYDVKMKEKGDIPEGYSVSREKKERFSLILESASTNQTSMYLCAARDRDSRNTIYFGEGSWLTVV.

This clone was seen just once. The chain joins TRBV18 to TRBJ2-3; TRBD2 agrees at 7 bases. The ends lost 3 bases at V and 8 bases at J; junction bases unmatched: 5. CDR1 KGHSH and CDR2 LQKENI come from the germline V gene. This CDR3 spans 13 amino acids. Here the CDR3 DNA reads TGTGCCAGCTCACCCGGCGGGAGTGGTACGCAGTATTTT. Amino acids: CASSPGGSGTQYF.

The chain links TRBV19 to TRBJ1-5; D may be TRBD1 (6 bases). The CDR3 has 13 residues. The V gene's germline CDR1 is LNHDA and CDR2 SQIVND (reference sequence). Trimming shortened V by 6 bases and J by 8 bases, and 14 bases separated the two germline ends. DNA for the CDR3: TGTGCCAGTAGCTTAGGGACACGGGAGCCCCAGCATTTT. The encoded protein is CASSLGTREPQHF.

Comments on this clone: The same CDR3 also results from other DNA sequences found in this sample. This chain links TRBV5-1 with TRBJ2-3; D gene ambiguous. V gave up 0 bases and J gave up 0 bases, with 8 bases separating them. Germline assignment: CDR1 SGHRS and CDR2 YFSETQ. The CDR3 sequence is 15 residues long. The CDR3, as DNA: TGCGCCAGCAGCTTGGGCGGAACTAGCACAGATACGCAGTATTTT. Translated: CASSLGGTSTDTQYF.

The rearrangement links TRBV7-2 to TRBJ2-7, with D possibly TRBD1 on 6 matching bases. V was pared by 2 bases and J by 5 bases, with 16 bases between. The CDR3 spans 15 residues. Germline CDR1 SGHTA, CDR2 FQGNSA. CDR3 protein: CASSLNRVEVNEQYF. In DNA form, the CDR3 reads TGTGCCAGCAGCTTAAACAGGGTGGAGGTAAACGAGCAGTACTTC.

This CDR3 reads CASSLNSNYGYTF. CDR3 in DNA: TGTGCCAGCAGCCTAAACAGTAACTATGGCTACACCTTC. The chain carries TRBV7-2 and TRBJ1-2; D is unclear. Germline CDR1 reads SGHTA; CDR2 reads FQGNSA. This CDR3 contains 13 residues. The ends were cut back, 5 bases at V and 1 base at J, with 8 bases in the middle.

In its sample, this clone was seen once. The J gene is TRBJ2-7, the V gene TRBV4-2, with TRBD1 matching over 7 bases. Trimming took 4 bases from V and 1 from J; bases not matched to a gene: 7. Germline loops: CDR1 LGHNA, CDR2 YNFKEQ. This CDR3 region has 15 residues. The CDR3: CASSRDPGQSYEQYF. The CDR3, as DNA: TGTGCCAGCAGCCGGGACCCGGGACAGTCCTACGAGCAGTACTTC.

CDR3 DNA sequence: TGTGCCAGCGGGCAGGGGGAGTACGAGCAGTACTTC. Encoded protein: CASGQGEYEQYF. The rearrangement links TRBV7-2 to TRBJ2-7; 7 bases map to TRBD1. J was trimmed by 4 bases and V by 8 bases; bases with no gene match: 5. CDR1 and CDR2 (germline): SGHTA, FQGNSA. CDR3 length: 12 residues.

J is TRBJ1-4 and V is TRBV7-9; 7 bases fit TRBD1. The V and J ends lost 2 bases and 7 bases, in that order; junction bases with no gene match: 7. The CDR3 has 15 amino acids. Germline CDR1 and CDR2: SEHNR and FQNEAQ (reference sequence). The CDR3 spells CASSLPDRESEKLFF. The CDR3 DNA sequence: TGTGCCAGCAGCTTACCTGACAGGGAGAGTGAAAAACTGTTTTTT. The whole variable domain, remainder taken from reference TRBV7-9 and TRBJ1-4, is DTGVSQNPRHKITKRGQNVTFRCDPISEHNRLYWYRQTLGQGPEFLTYFQNEAQLEKSRLLSDRFSAERPKGSFSTLEIQRTEQGDSAMYLCASSLPDRESEKLFFGSGTQLSVL.

This chain joins TRBV28 and TRBJ1-5; 10 nucleotides match TRBD1. The V and J ends lost 4 bases and 6 bases, in that order; junction bases with no gene match: 9. From germline, CDR1 is MDHEN and CDR2 SYDVKM. This CDR3 has 16 amino acids. DNA of the CDR3: TGTGCCAGCAGTTCGGACATAGGGACAGGGGCTCAGCCCCAGCATTTT. Its translation: CASSSDIGTGAQPQHF.

This rearrangement joins TRBV5-1 to TRBJ1-2; no definite D call. The CDR3 spans 16 residues. Trimming took off 0 bases at V and 7 bases at J, with 19 bases between the two ends. In germline, CDR1 is SGHRS, CDR2 YFSETQ. The CDR3 sequence: CASSLAVGRSTGGYTF. CDR3 nucleotide sequence: TGCGCCAGCAGCTTGGCCGTGGGCAGATCAACCGGTGGCTACACCTTC.

The chain recombines TRBV30 with TRBJ1-2, with D possibly being TRBD1 (5 bases). V was pared by 0 bases and J by 6 bases, with 17 bases between. The germline V gene has CDR1 GTSNPN and CDR2 SVGIG (reference sequence). This CDR3 has 15 residues. This CDR3 is CAWSVPGGRLNGYTF. The CDR3 nucleotides are TGTGCCTGGAGTGTACCGGGGGGAAGATTAAATGGCTACACCTTC.

This clone was picked up one time. The genes are TRBV5-1 and TRBJ1-6; D not certain. The germline V gene encodes CDR1 SGHRS and CDR2 YFSETQ. V lost 0 bases, J lost 5 bases, and 18 bases lay in between. This CDR3 contains 18 residues. The CDR3 reads CASSLDGRRTVNNSPLHF. The CDR3, as DNA: TGCGCCAGCAGCTTGGATGGGCGAAGAACTGTTAATAATTCACCCCTCCACTTT. The whole variable domain, remainder taken from reference TRBV5-1 and TRBJ1-6, is KAGVTQTPRYLIKTRGQQVTLSCSPISGHRSVSWYQQTPGQGLQFLFEYFSETQRNKGNFPGRFSGRQFSNSRSEMNVSTLELGDSALYLCASSLDGRRTVNNSPLHFGNGTRLTVT.

The chain couples TRBV9 to TRBJ2-1; 8 bases align to TRBD1. Germline CDR1 SGDLS, CDR2 YYNGEE. After removal of 4 bases from V and 8 bases from J, the junction contained 11 bases not matched to a gene. The CDR3 covers 15 residues. The CDR3 DNA is TGTGCCAGCAGCCCATCAGGGGGCGGGGTGGATGAGCAGTTCTTC. Translation: CASSPSGGGVDEQFF.

In this sample, this clone turned up a few times. This chain joins TRBV28 and TRBJ1-1; D call uncertain. Trimming took 5 bases from V and 6 from J, leaving 13 bases between them. Germline V gene data show CDR1 as MDHEN and CDR2 as SYDVKM. The CDR3 is made up of 13 amino acids. Written as DNA, the CDR3 is TGTGCCAGCAGTCCCATGGCAGGCGCTGAAGCTTTCTTT. Translation gives CASSPMAGAEAFF.

This clone was observed a single time. The CDR3 DNA sequence: TGTGCCAGCAGTTTAGCCACAGCCACCTTTAATTCACCCCTCCACTTT. Translating it yields CASSLATATFNSPLHF. This chain connects TRBV27 to TRBJ1-6; D not certain. With 2 bases removed from V and 6 bases from J, the gap between germline ends came to 14 bases. CDR3 length: 16 residues. Germline-derived CDR1 and CDR2 are MNHEY and SMNVEV (reference sequence).

This clone appeared once. The V gene is TRBV4-1, the J gene TRBJ1-6; 10 bases line up with TRBD1. J was trimmed by 7 bases and V by 2 bases; bases with no gene match: 2. The germline V gene encodes CDR1 MGHRA and CDR2 YSYEKL. This CDR3 region has 15 residues. The CDR3 coding sequence is TGCGCCAGCAGCCAAATGGGACAGGGGAATTCACCCCTCCACTTT. Translation: CASSQMGQGNSPLHF.

The chain has TRBV19 and TRBJ1-2; D is undetermined. The germline CDR1 and CDR2 sequences are LNHDA and SQIVND (reference sequence). Between the trimmed V and J ends, which lost 5 bases and 2 bases, there was a span of 9 bases. This CDR3 has 13 amino acids. The CDR3: CASSGQTNYGYTF. DNA for the CDR3: TGTGCCAGTAGTGGGCAGACGAACTATGGCTACACCTTC.

The gene calls are TRBV6-5 and TRBJ2-1; no firm D call. The CDR3 length is 15 residues. Germline V lookup: CDR1 MNHEY, CDR2 SVGAGI. Trimming cost V 0 bases and J 0 bases, with 6 bases left between them. Here the CDR3 reads CASSYSAVSYNEQFF. DNA of the CDR3: TGTGCCAGCAGTTACTCGGCGGTCTCCTACAATGAGCAGTTCTTC.

This clone was recorded once. The V and J genes are TRBV5-1 and TRBJ2-7; D might be TRBD2 (5 bases). In germline, CDR1 is SGHRS, CDR2 YFSETQ. This CDR3 comprises 14 residues. Trimming cost V 5 bases and J 2 bases, with 14 bases left between them. The CDR3 sequence is CASSDTPGTYEQYF. The DNA for the CDR3 is TGCGCCAGCAGTGACACCCCGGGGACCTACGAGCAGTACTTC.

CDR3 sequence: CAWRPPGGHTGNTIYF. The CDR3 nucleotides are TGTGCCTGGAGGCCCCCTGGGGGACACACTGGAAACACCATATATTTT. V usage is TRBV30 and J usage is TRBJ1-3; D may be TRBD1 (6 bases). This CDR3 region has 16 residues. Germline CDR1 GTSNPN, CDR2 SVGIG (reference sequence). Trimming pared 3 bases from V and 2 bases from J, leaving 17 bases between.

The chain is built from TRBV28 and TRBJ2-7; 13 nucleotides agree with TRBD2. The trim removed 8 bases at V and 6 bases at J, leaving 16 bases unmatched. The CDR3 contains 17 residues. CDR1 and CDR2 (germline): MDHEN, SYDVKM. DNA of the CDR3: TGTGCCAGCTCTGAGGTGCCGGGACTAGCGGGATTAGGCGAGCAGTACTTC. Translating it yields CASSEVPGLAGLGEQYF.

The chain joins TRBV7-3 to TRBJ2-1; 13 bases agree with TRBD2. The CDR3 has 16 amino acids. CDR1 is SGHTA, CDR2 FQGTGA, per germline. V gave up 2 bases and J gave up 3 bases; unmatched junction bases: 1. This CDR3 reads CASSLGLAGDYNEQFF. CDR3 bases: TGTGCCAGCAGCTTAGGACTAGCGGGAGACTACAATGAGCAGTTCTTC.

This clone was detected only a few times. The V gene is TRBV7-9, the J gene TRBJ1-2; D not resolved. V was cut by 3 bases and J by 3 bases, with 11 bases left in between. The CDR3 runs to 14 residues. Germline V gene data show CDR1 as SEHNR and CDR2 as FQNEAQ (reference sequence). The CDR3 nucleotides read TGTGCCAGCAGCTTTTACGGGTATCACTATGGCTACACCTTC. Encoded protein: CASSFYGYHYGYTF.

The chain has TRBV6-5 and TRBJ2-7, with 13 bases aligning to TRBD2. This CDR3 has 15 residues. Per germline, CDR1 MNHEY and CDR2 SVGAGI. The V and J ends lost 6 bases and 1 base, in that order; junction bases with no gene match: 3. The CDR3 DNA sequence: TGTGCCAGCAGCATGACTAGCGGGGGGTCCTACGAGCAGTACTTC. Its translation is CASSMTSGGSYEQYF.

The chain joins TRBV5-1 to TRBJ1-2; 10 bases line up with TRBD1. With 2 bases clipped from V and 4 bases from J, the junction kept 5 bases outside the gene matches. This CDR3 contains 15 residues. Germline V gene lookup returns CDR1 SGHRS and CDR2 YFSETQ. The CDR3 sequence: CASSFGTGEGYGYTF. The CDR3 nucleotides read TGCGCCAGCAGCTTCGGGACAGGGGAAGGCTATGGCTACACCTTC.

The rearrangement joins TRBV19 to TRBJ2-1, with 12 positions matching TRBD2. Germline V lookup: CDR1 LNHDA, CDR2 SQIVND (reference sequence). The CDR3 loop spans 15 amino acids. Trimming cost V 2 bases and J 5 bases; bases outside gene matches: 1. The CDR3 loop reads CASSILAGGHNEQFF. The CDR3 DNA sequence: TGTGCCAGTAGTATACTAGCGGGGGGGCACAATGAGCAGTTCTTC.